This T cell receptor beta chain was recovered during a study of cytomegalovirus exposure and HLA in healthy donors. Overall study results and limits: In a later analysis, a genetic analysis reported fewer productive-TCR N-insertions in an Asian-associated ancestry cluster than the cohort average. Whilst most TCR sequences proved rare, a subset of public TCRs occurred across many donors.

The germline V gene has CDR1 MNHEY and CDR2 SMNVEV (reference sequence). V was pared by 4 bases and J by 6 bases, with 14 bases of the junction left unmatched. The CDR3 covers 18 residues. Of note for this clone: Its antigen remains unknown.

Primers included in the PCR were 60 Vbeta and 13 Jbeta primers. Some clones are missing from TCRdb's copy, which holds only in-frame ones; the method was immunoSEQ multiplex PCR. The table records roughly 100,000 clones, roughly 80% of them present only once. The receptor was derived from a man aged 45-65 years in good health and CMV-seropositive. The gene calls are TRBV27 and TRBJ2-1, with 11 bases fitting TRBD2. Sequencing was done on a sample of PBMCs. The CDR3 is CASSSGTSGNPLLNEQFF. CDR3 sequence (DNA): TGTGCCAGCAGTTCAGGGACTAGCGGCAACCCGCTCCTCAATGAGCAGTTCTTC.